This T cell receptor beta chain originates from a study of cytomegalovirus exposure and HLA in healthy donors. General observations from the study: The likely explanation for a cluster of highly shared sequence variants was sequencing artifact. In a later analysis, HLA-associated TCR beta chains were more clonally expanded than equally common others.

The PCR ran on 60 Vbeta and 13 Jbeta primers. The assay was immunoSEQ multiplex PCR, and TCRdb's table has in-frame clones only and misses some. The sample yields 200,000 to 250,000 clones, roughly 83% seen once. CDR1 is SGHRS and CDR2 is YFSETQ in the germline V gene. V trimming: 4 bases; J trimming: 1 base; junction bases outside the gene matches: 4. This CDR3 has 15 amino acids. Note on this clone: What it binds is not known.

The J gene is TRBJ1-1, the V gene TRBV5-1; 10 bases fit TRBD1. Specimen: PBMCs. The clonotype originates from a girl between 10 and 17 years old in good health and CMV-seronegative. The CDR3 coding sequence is TGCGCCAGCAGCGCGGGACAGGGGACGAACACTGAAGCTTTCTTT. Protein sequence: CASSAGQGTNTEAFF.